The 12 T cell receptor beta chains listed next were all sequenced from one sample in a study of blood T cell repertoires in COVID-19. Clones were read by immunoSEQ multiplex PCR, and TCRdb kept only the in-frame ones, dropping some. The table lists 270,000 or so clones, less than 85% of them singletons, with roughly 3.1% in the top ten. The sequenced sample consisted of peripheral blood. The receptors come from a woman under 30 with acute or convalescent COVID-19.

A note on this clone: The junction departs from germline at one end; a sequencing error may be responsible. This sequence joins TRBV7-7 and TRBJ2-1; 9 nucleotides align to TRBD2. Germline CDR1 reads SSHAT; CDR2 reads FNYEAQ (reference sequence). The CDR3 is 16 amino acids. CDR3 bases: TGTGCTAGCAGCTTATCGACTAGCGGTTCCTACAATGAGCAGTTCTTC. Translating it yields CASSLSTSGSYNEQFF.

This clone was seen a handful of times. This chain joins TRBV5-1 and TRBJ1-2; TRBD1 matches 9 bases. Trimming cost V 4 bases and J 4 bases; bases outside gene matches: 5. Germline V gene sequence: CDR1 SGHRS, CDR2 YFSETQ. The CDR3 spans 14 residues. The CDR3 DNA reads as TGCGCCAGCAGCAAGGGACAGGGTACCTATGGCTACACCTTC. Encoded protein: CASSKGQGTYGYTF.

The CDR3 coding sequence is TGTGCCAGTCATCAACGCCCAGGAAGAACCGGGACAGAGAACACCGGGGAGCTGTTTTTT. It translates to CASHQRPGRTGTENTGELFF. The chain has TRBV19 and TRBJ2-2; TRBD1 aligns across 7 bases. Germline CDR1 LNHDA, CDR2 SQIVND (reference sequence). CDR3 length: 20 residues. J lost 1 base, V lost 8 bases, and 22 bases had no gene match.

This chain connects TRBV7-9 to TRBJ2-7; D unresolved. The CDR3 is 12 amino acids. The germline V and J ends were trimmed by 3 bases and 3 bases, with 6 bases remaining between them. CDR1 and CDR2 from the germline V gene are SEHNR and FQNEAQ (reference sequence). CDR3 sequence reads: CASSFGLYEQYF. For the CDR3, the DNA is TGTGCCAGCAGCTTCGGTCTCTACGAGCAGTACTTC.

The chain carries TRBV5-1 and TRBJ2-6; D is ambiguous. CDR3 length: 15 residues. Trimming took 0 bases from V and 2 from J, leaving 6 bases between them. Looked up from germline, CDR1 is SGHRS and CDR2 is YFSETQ. The CDR3 bases are TGCGCCAGCAGCTTGGTCTTAGCTGGGGCCAACGTCCTGACTTTC. The encoded protein is CASSLVLAGANVLTF.

V and J are TRBV7-8 and TRBJ2-2; D ambiguous. Trimming took off 5 bases at V and 5 bases at J, with 18 bases between the two ends. From germline, CDR1 is SGHVS and CDR2 FQNEAQ. The CDR3 sequence is 16 residues long. Written as DNA, the CDR3 is TGTGCCAGCAGCCGTCCCGCTAGAGGTTGGACCGGGGAGCTGTTTTTT. Translating it yields CASSRPARGWTGELFF.

The chain recombines TRBV28 with TRBJ2-7; 11 positions match TRBD2. Germline V gene sequence: CDR1 MDHEN, CDR2 SYDVKM. J lost 1 base, V lost 3 bases, and 5 bases had no gene match. CDR3 length equals 16 residues. The CDR3 region has the DNA TGTGCCAGCAGTTTCTCCGGGACTAGCGGATCCTACGAGCAGTACTTC. Translated: CASSFSGTSGSYEQYF.

CDR3 in DNA: TGTGCCAGTAGTATTGCGGCCACCATGAACACTGAAGCTTTCTTT. Amino acid sequence: CASSIAATMNTEAFF. The V gene is TRBV19, the J gene TRBJ1-1; D uncertain. CDR1 is LNHDA and CDR2 is SQIVND in the germline V gene (reference sequence). V lost 3 bases and J lost 0, with 11 bases in between. This CDR3 has 15 amino acids.

V and J are TRBV28 and TRBJ2-5, with TRBD2 as a possible D gene (6 bases). The V gene's germline CDR1 is MDHEN and CDR2 SYDVKM. V dropped 3 bases and J dropped 7 bases, with 15 bases sitting between them. The CDR3 contains 14 residues. CDR3 sequence: CASSLDWRGGTQYF. The CDR3 DNA follows: TGTGCCAGCAGTTTGGACTGGAGGGGAGGGACCCAGTACTTC.

This chain connects TRBV7-2 to TRBJ1-1; possible D gene TRBD1, 6 bases. Trimming took 3 bases from V and 3 from J, leaving 11 bases between them. Germline assignment: CDR1 SGHTA and CDR2 FQGNSA. The CDR3 runs to 14 residues. The CDR3 nucleotides are TGTGCCAGCAGCTTGGAGGGGGGGTACACTGAAGCTTTCTTT. Protein product: CASSLEGGYTEAFF.

The chain employs TRBV4-3 and TRBJ2-6; D not resolved. Deletions cut 0 bases from V and 0 bases from J, with 9 bases between. The CDR3 is 17 amino acids. The germline V gene has CDR1 LGHNA and CDR2 YSLEER. The CDR3 DNA follows: TGCGCCAGCAGCCAAGACAGTATCCTCTCTGGGGCCAACGTCCTGACTTTC. Encoded protein: CASSQDSILSGANVLTF.

This clone was detected many times. The chain employs TRBV6-2 or TRBV6-3 and TRBJ1-6; D is ambiguous. Germline V gene sequence: CDR1 MNHEY, CDR2 SVGEGT. This CDR3 is built from 17 residues. V lost 2 bases and J lost 0, with 11 bases in between. This chain's CDR3 is CASSYVAPSSYNSPLHF. CDR3 sequence (DNA): TGTGCCAGCAGTTACGTCGCGCCAAGCTCCTATAATTCACCCCTCCACTTT.